One T cell receptor beta chain is described in this entry. Focal radiation with ipilimumab CTLA-4 blockade was given to patients with chemo-refractory metastatic non-small-cell lung cancer. These data belong to a study of radiotherapy plus CTLA-4 blockade in lung cancer. Germline loops: CDR1 SNHLY, CDR2 FYNNEI. The CDR3 length is 15 residues. The ends were cut back, 6 bases at V and 5 bases at J, with 20 bases in the middle. The data were produced by immunoSEQ multiplex PCR, yet TCRdb's version contains in-frame clones alone and is incomplete. The sample consists of tens of thousands of clones, approximately 81% of them appearing once.

This rearrangement joins TRBV2 to TRBJ2-7; D may be TRBD1 (5 bases). This clonotype originated in a human donor with non-small cell lung cancer that progressed on radiotherapy plus ipilimumab. The sample here was peripheral blood, taken from a patient treated with radiotherapy plus ipilimumab. CDR3 amino acids: CASRAGEGVIDEQYF. CDR3 coding DNA: TGTGCCAGCAGGGCAGGAGAAGGGGTAATCGACGAGCAGTACTTC.